Listed here is a single T cell receptor beta chain. Data came from immunoSEQ multiplex PCR; TCRdb stores just in-frame clones and leaves some out. The sample records about 130,000 clones, around 80% being singletons. The data derive from a study of cytotoxic CD8 clonotypes in ibrutinib-treated CLL. Trimming took off 1 base at V and 0 bases at J, with 9 bases between the two ends. CDR1 and CDR2 (germline): LGHNA, YSLEER. The CDR3 runs 15 residues. The receptor's source is a human donor with chronic lymphocytic leukemia. The V call is TRBV4-3, the J call TRBJ1-2; D ambiguous. The source material was PBMCs, sampled after 24 months of ibrutinib treatment. The CDR3 here is CASSQGRIANYGYTF. CDR3 in DNA: TGCGCCAGCAGCCAAGGACGGATAGCTAACTATGGCTACACCTTC.